The 16 T cell receptor beta chains below were found in one sample sequenced in a study of shared clonotypes between healthy human individuals. Sequencing was performed with immunoSEQ multiplex PCR; in TCRdb, only in-frame clones are kept and a portion is missing. Of about 730,000 clones listed, roughly 72% are singletons. The sample was memory CD4+ T cells sorted from blood. The subset is: CD45RA-negative fraction. These receptors originate from a woman aged 25 to 39 in good health.

This clone was observed many times. The chain employs TRBV10-1 and TRBJ2-3, with D uncertain. V shed 0 bases and J shed 7 bases, with 14 bases lying between them. The CDR3 is made up of 15 amino acids. Germline assignment: CDR1 WNHNN and CDR2 SYGVQD (reference sequence). The CDR3 protein is CASSESLDGTYTQYF. In DNA form, the CDR3 reads TGCGCCAGCAGTGAGTCCTTGGATGGCACTTATACGCAGTATTTT.

The sample holds a few counts of this clone. This chain uses TRBV5-5 with TRBJ2-7; no reliable D call. Germline CDR1 SGHKS, CDR2 YYEKEE (reference sequence). This CDR3 is 15 amino acids long. The V gene lost 4 bases and the J gene lost 1 base, with 15 bases spanning the gap. The CDR3 loop reads CASSRASDPSYEQYF. The CDR3 DNA sequence: TGTGCCAGCAGCCGGGCCAGCGATCCGTCCTACGAGCAGTACTTC. Full variable domain (outside the CDR3, taken from reference TRBV5-5 and TRBJ2-7): DAGVTQSPTHLIKTRGQQVTLRCSPISGHKSVSWYQQVLGQGPQFIFQYYEKEERGRGNFPDRFSARQFPNYSSELNVNALLLGDSALYLCASSRASDPSYEQYFGPGTRLTVT.

The rearrangement uses TRBV7-2 and TRBJ2-1; 11 bases are a match to TRBD1. The V and J ends lost 5 bases and 3 bases, in that order; junction bases with no gene match: 3. Germline loops: CDR1 SGHTA, CDR2 FQGNSA. There are 15 residues in the CDR3. The CDR3 DNA reads as TGTGCCAGCAGCCGGGACAGGGGGAACTACAATGAGCAGTTCTTC. Its protein product is CASSRDRGNYNEQFF.

The chain links TRBV4-1 to TRBJ1-2, with TRBD1 identical over 7 bases. The CDR3 has 15 amino acids. The germline CDR1 and CDR2 sequences are MGHRA and YSYEKL. The V gene end was trimmed by 1 base and the J gene end by 7 bases; junction bases not matched to a gene: 9. The CDR3 DNA is TGCGCCAGCAGCCAAGGCCAGGGGGGTTTTCGTGGCTACACCTTC. Protein product: CASSQGQGGFRGYTF.

This chain uses TRBV27 with TRBJ1-1; D call uncertain. The CDR3 consists of 13 residues. Germline CDR1 MNHEY, CDR2 SMNVEV (reference sequence). The V gene lost 7 bases and the J gene lost 5 bases, with 14 bases spanning the gap. CDR3 sequence reads: CASMFSRGTEAFF. Here the CDR3 DNA reads TGTGCCAGCATGTTTAGTCGAGGTACTGAAGCTTTCTTT.

This clone was detected only once. In nucleotides, the CDR3 is TGTGCCAGCAGCTTAGCAAGGGACCCTGCCTACGAGCAGTACTTC. It translates to CASSLARDPAYEQYF. This chain uses TRBV7-2 with TRBJ2-7; perhaps D is TRBD1 or TRBD2 (5 bases each). Germline CDR1 is SGHTA and CDR2 is FQGNSA. The ends were cut back, 0 bases at V and 2 bases at J, with 11 bases in the middle. This CDR3 has 15 residues. Using reference TRBV7-2 and TRBJ2-7 for the parts outside the CDR3, the full variable domain is GAGVSQSPSNKVTEKGKDVELRCDPISGHTALYWYRQSLGQGLEFLIYFQGNSAPDKSGLPSDRFSAERTGGSVSTLTIQRTQQEDSAVYLCASSLARDPAYEQYFGPGTRLTVT.

V gene TRBV7-9 combines with J gene TRBJ2-1, with 10 nucleotides matching TRBD2. With V trimmed by 6 bases and J by 14 bases, 7 bases remained unmatched. The germline V gene has CDR1 SEHNR and CDR2 FQNEAQ (reference sequence). The CDR3 is 12 amino acids. CDR3 DNA sequence: TGTGCCAGCAGTTTTAGCGGGAGGTCCGAGTTCTTC. Translation: CASSFSGRSEFF.

This clone was seen a single time. Other DNA sequences from this sample encode an identical CDR3 as well. This sequence joins TRBV11-3 and TRBJ2-2; no definite D call. The CDR3 is made up of 12 amino acids. The ends were cut back, 5 bases at V and 4 bases at J, with 5 bases in the middle. CDR1 and CDR2 (germline): SGHNT, YENEEA. The CDR3 reads CASSLSTGELFF. DNA of the CDR3: TGTGCCAGCAGCCTTAGCACCGGGGAGCTGTTTTTT.

This sequence joins TRBV10-1 and TRBJ1-1; D perhaps matches TRBD1 (6 bases). CDR1 and CDR2 from the germline V gene are WNHNN and SYGVQD (reference sequence). The CDR3 is 16 amino acids. Trimming took 7 bases from V and 1 from J, leaving 19 bases between them. CDR3 nucleotide sequence: TGCGCCAGCACTCCCGGGGGGCCCAGGGGGAACACTGAAGCTTTCTTT. Encoded protein: CASTPGGPRGNTEAFF.

In this sample, this clone turned up once. This chain uses TRBV11-2 with TRBJ1-6; no definite D call. Germline values: CDR1 SGHAT, CDR2 FQNNGV. The CDR3 extends over 13 amino acids. V was shortened by 5 bases and J by 8 bases, with 10 bases between the two germline ends. CDR3 loop: CASSLYTDSPLHF. DNA of the CDR3: TGTGCCAGCAGCCTCTATACTGATTCACCCCTCCACTTT.

The chain combines TRBV27 with TRBJ1-2; TRBD1 is a possible D gene (5 bases). V was clipped by 6 bases and J by 2 bases, with 10 bases between them. This CDR3 is 13 amino acids long. Germline CDR1 reads MNHEY; CDR2 reads SMNVEV (reference sequence). This CDR3 reads CASRGGRNYGYTF. The DNA of the CDR3 is TGTGCCAGCAGGGGGGGACGGAACTATGGCTACACCTTC.

The chain couples TRBV11-2 to TRBJ2-3; 10 bases are shared with TRBD2. The germline V gene encodes CDR1 SGHAT and CDR2 FQNNGV. V lost 5 bases to trimming and J lost 4 bases; unmatched junction nucleotides: 9. This CDR3 is 16 amino acids long. For the CDR3, the DNA is TGTGCCAGCAGCCGGGGGTCTAGCGGGAGCTCAGATACGCAGTATTTT. Amino acid sequence: CASSRGSSGSSDTQYF. Together with reference TRBV11-2 and TRBJ2-3, the CDR3 gives the full variable domain: EAGVAQSPRYKIIEKRQSVAFWCNPISGHATLYWYQQILGQGPKLLIQFQNNGVVDDSQLPKDRFSAERLKGVDSTLKIQPAKLEDSAVYLCASSRGSSGSSDTQYFGPGTRLTVL.

This chain joins TRBV11-2 and TRBJ2-1; possibly TRBD2 for D (6 bases). Germline loops: CDR1 SGHAT, CDR2 FQNNGV. The V gene lost 4 bases and the J gene lost 5 bases, with 6 bases spanning the gap. The CDR3 spans 12 residues. CDR3 loop: CASSWTNNEQFF. In DNA, the CDR3 is TGTGCCAGCAGCTGGACTAACAATGAGCAGTTCTTC.

The genes are TRBV30 and TRBJ1-5, with 7 bases lining up with TRBD1. CDR3 length: 15 amino acids. The germline CDR1 and CDR2 sequences are GTSNPN and SVGIG (reference sequence). The ends lost 3 bases at V and 1 base at J; junction bases unmatched: 6. DNA for the CDR3: TGTGCCTGGAGATTAGGGGGCGCGAGCAATCAGCCCCAGCATTTT. It translates to CAWRLGGASNQPQHF.

Here the CDR3 DNA reads TGTGCCAGCACCCGGGAGGTCTCGAAAGGAAACACCATATATTTT. Translation gives CASTREVSKGNTIYF. The chain carries TRBV2 and TRBJ1-3, with D uncertain. The CDR3 is made up of 15 amino acids. The V end was cut by 7 bases, the J end by 4 bases, with 17 bases between. Per the germline V gene, CDR1 is SNHLY and CDR2 is FYNNEI.

V and J are TRBV4-1 and TRBJ2-1; unclear D gene. Trimming left V 4 bases short and J 9 bases short, with 19 bases between. CDR1 is MGHRA, CDR2 YSYEKL, per germline. This CDR3 region has 15 residues. CDR3 in amino acids: CASSRSDAAPAEQFF. In nucleotides, the CDR3 is TGCGCCAGCAGCCGATCGGACGCGGCACCCGCTGAGCAGTTCTTC.